This is a list of T cell receptor beta chains from one sample in a study of cytomegalovirus exposure and HLA in healthy donors. Generated by immunoSEQ multiplex PCR, the TCRdb table keeps only in-frame clones and is missing some. The sample gives under 150,000 clones, roughly 62% of which show up once; approximately 4.3% is in the top ten. Sequences were obtained from PBMCs. Receptors originate from a man in his fifties or sixties in good health and CMV-seronegative. CDR3s include the opening cysteine and the closing phenylalanine or tryptophan. Each record gives: D gene, V gene, clone size, J gene, CDR3 DNA, CDR3 protein. The D gene is left open where the match is weak. Clone size is shown for a subset of rows, as once, few, many or a class of expanded clone.

TRBD1,TRBV28,.,TRBJ2-1,TGTGCCAGCAGTGGACAGGGAGACGAGCAGTTCTTC,CASSGQGDEQFF
TRBD2,TRBV6-5,once,TRBJ2-1,TGTGCCAGCAGCAGAGGGACTAGCGGTTACAATGAGCAGTTCTTC,CASSRGTSGYNEQFF
TRBD1,TRBV7-9,.,TRBJ2-7,TGTGCCAGCAGCTCACTTTGGGACAGGGTGGACGAGCAGTACTTC,CASSSLWDRVDEQYF
TRBD1,TRBV6-1,.,TRBJ2-2,TGTGCCAGCAGTGCGCTAACAGGGGCCGGGGAGCTGTTTTTT,CASSALTGAGELFF
.,TRBV30,.,TRBJ1-5,TGTGCCTGGAGCGCAGGGCTGCATCAGCCCCAGCATTTT,CAWSAGLHQPQHF
.,TRBV7-2,few,TRBJ2-7,TGTGCCAGCAGCCCCCCATCCGGGGGACACGAGCAGTACTTC,CASSPPSGGHEQYF
.,TRBV6-1,.,TRBJ2-7,TGTGCCAGCAGACCCAGGGGCATGCCTCCCTACGAGCAGTACTTC,CASRPRGMPPYEQYF
TRBD2,TRBV9,few,TRBJ2-3,TGTGCCAGCAGCGTAGAAGCGGGAGGTGTCTCAGATACGCAGTATTTT,CASSVEAGGVSDTQYF
TRBD2,TRBV7-3,.,TRBJ2-2,TGTGCCAGCAGCCCGAGGGTCGGACTAGCGGGACCCTCGAACACCGGGGAGCTGTTTTTT,CASSPRVGLAGPSNTGELFF
TRBD1,TRBV2,.,TRBJ1-4,TGTGCCAGCAGTGAAGGGACAGGGATTAATGAAAAACTGTTTTTT,CASSEGTGINEKLFF